This T cell receptor (beta chain) was recovered during a study of pediatric ulcerative colitis. Study information: Ulcerative colitis patients had pancolitis or left-sided colitis, with confirming histology.

TCRdb's table, derived via immunoSEQ multiplex PCR, lists solely in-frame clones and lacks some. The data show tens of thousands of clones, 55% to 85% seen once. Rectal tissue came from one to two pinch biopsies taken at colonoscopy. Germline trimming cut 5 bases from V and 2 bases from J; bases unmatched to any gene: 6. Germline CDR1 is LNHDA and CDR2 is SQIVND (reference sequence). The CDR3 loop spans 15 amino acids. The chain links TRBV19 to TRBJ2-7; TRBD1 agrees at 10 bases. The source is a boy aged 5-17 years with moderate ulcerative colitis. Sequenced sample: gut tissue. The chain's CDR3 is CASSSTGTGAYEQYF. CDR3 sequence (DNA): TGTGCCAGTAGTTCGACAGGGACAGGGGCCTACGAGCAGTACTTC.